This T cell receptor (beta chain) was obtained from a study of neoadjuvant anti-PD-1 for oral cavity cancer. Time point specified: after neoadjuvant nivolumab, at surgical resection. Data came from immunoSEQ multiplex PCR; TCRdb stores just in-frame clones and leaves some out. The data contain over 60,000 clones, about 90% of them singletons. The sample in question was PBMCs, obtained after nivolumab (anti-PD-1) treatment. The sequence was collected from a person aged 40 to 85 with oral cavity squamous cell carcinoma.

The CDR3: CASSSKREWVSEKLFF. The CDR3 region has the DNA TGTGCCAGCAGCTCAAAGAGGGAATGGGTTTCTGAAAAACTGTTTTTT. The V and J genes are TRBV7-8 and TRBJ1-4; D is ambiguous. The CDR3 runs 16 residues. Germline values: CDR1 SGHVS, CDR2 FQNEAQ. Trimming removed 4 bases from V and 7 bases from J, with 19 bases in between. The full variable domain, in which reference TRBV7-8 and TRBJ1-4 provide the parts outside the CDR3, is GAGVSQSPRYKVAKRGQDVALRCDPISGHVSLFWYQQALGQGPEFLTYFQNEAQLDKSGLPSDRFFAERPEGSVSTLKIQRTQQEDSAVYLCASSSKREWVSEKLFFGSGTQLSVL.